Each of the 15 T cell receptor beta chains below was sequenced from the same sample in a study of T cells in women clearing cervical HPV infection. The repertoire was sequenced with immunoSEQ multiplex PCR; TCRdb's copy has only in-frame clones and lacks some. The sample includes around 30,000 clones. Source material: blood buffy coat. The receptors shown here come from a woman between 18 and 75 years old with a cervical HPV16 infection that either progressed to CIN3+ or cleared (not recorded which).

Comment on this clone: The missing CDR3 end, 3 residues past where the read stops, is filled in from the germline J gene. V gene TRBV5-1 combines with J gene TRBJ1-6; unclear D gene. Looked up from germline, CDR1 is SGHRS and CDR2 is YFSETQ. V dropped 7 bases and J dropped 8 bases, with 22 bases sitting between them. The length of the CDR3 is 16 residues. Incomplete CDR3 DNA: TGCGCCAGCCGTGAGGTCCCGTCGGGTCCTTATTCACCC. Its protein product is CASREVPSGPYSP. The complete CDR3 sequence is CASREVPSGPYSPLHF.

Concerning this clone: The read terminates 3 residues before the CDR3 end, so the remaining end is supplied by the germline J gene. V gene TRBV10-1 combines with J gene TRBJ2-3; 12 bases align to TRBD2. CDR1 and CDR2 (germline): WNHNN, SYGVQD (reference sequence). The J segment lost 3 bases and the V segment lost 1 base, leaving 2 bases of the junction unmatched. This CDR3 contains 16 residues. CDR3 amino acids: CASSELLAGGTDTQYF. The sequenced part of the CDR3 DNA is TGCGCCAGCAGTGAGTTGCTAGCGGGAGGGACAGATACG.

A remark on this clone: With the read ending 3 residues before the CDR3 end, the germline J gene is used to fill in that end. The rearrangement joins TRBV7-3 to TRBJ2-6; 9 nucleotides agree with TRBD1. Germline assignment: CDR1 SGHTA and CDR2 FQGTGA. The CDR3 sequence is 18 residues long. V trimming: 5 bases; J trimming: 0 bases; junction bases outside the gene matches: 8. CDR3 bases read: TGTGCCAGCAGCACACCGGGACAGGGTATCTCTGGGGCCAACGTC. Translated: CASSTPGQGISGANV. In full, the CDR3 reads CASSTPGQGISGANVLTF.

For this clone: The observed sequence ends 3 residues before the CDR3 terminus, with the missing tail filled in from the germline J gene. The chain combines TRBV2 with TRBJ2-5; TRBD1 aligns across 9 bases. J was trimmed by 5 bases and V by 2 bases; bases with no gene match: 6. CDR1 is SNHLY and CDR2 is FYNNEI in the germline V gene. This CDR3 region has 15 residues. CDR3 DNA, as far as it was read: TGTGCCAGCAGTGAATTAGACAGGGGGAGGGAGACC. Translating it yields CASSELDRGRET. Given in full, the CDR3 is CASSELDRGRETQYF. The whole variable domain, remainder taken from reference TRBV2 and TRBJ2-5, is EPEVTQTPSHQVTQMGQEVILRCVPISNHLYFYWYRQILGQKVEFLVSFYNNEISEKSEIFDDQFSVERPDGSNFTLKIRSTKLEDSAMYFCASSELDRGRETQYFGPGTRLLVL.

CDR3 DNA (partial): TGCAGTGCTAGTACGAGCGGGAGTGTTGGCGGGGAG. It translates to CSASTSGSVGGE. The CDR3 as a whole reads CSASTSGSVGGELFF. The J gene is TRBJ2-2, the V gene TRBV20-1, with 8 bases lining up with TRBD2. The read terminates 3 residues before the CDR3 end, so the remaining end is supplied by the germline J gene. The trim removed 3 bases at V and 7 bases at J, leaving 10 bases unmatched. CDR1 and CDR2 from the germline V gene are DFQATT and SNEGSKA (reference sequence). The CDR3 covers 15 residues.

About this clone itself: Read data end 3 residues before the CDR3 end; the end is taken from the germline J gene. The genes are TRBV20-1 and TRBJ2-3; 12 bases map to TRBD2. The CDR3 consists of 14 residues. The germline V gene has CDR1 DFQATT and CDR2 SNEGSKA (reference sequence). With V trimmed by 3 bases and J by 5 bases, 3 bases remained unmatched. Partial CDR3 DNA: TGCAGTGCTAGTTCTAGCGGGAGGGAAGATACG. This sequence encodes CSASSSGREDT. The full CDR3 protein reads CSASSSGREDTQYF.

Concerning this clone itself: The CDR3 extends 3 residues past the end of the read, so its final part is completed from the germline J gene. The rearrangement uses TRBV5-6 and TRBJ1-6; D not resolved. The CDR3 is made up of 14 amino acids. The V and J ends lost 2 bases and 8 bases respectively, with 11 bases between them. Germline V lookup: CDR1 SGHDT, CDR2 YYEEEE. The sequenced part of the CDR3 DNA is TGTGCCAGCAGCTTTGGGCAGAAGGATTCACCC. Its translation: CASSFGQKDSP. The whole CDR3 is CASSFGQKDSPLHF.

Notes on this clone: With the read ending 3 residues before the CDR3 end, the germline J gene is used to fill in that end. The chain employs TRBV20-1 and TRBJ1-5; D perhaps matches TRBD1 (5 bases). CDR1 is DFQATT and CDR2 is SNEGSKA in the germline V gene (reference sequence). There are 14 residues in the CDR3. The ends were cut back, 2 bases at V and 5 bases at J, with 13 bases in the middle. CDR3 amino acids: CSARRGDVDQPQHF. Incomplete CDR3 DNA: TGCAGTGCTAGACGAGGGGATGTAGATCAGCCC.

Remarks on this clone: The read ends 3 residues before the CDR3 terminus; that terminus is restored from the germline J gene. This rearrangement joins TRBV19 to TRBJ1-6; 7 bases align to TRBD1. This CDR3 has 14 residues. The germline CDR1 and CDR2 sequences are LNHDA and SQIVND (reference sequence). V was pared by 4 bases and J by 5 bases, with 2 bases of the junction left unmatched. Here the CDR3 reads CASSTGQDNSPLHF. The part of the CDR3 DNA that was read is TGTGCCAGTAGTACAGGACAGGATAATTCACCC.

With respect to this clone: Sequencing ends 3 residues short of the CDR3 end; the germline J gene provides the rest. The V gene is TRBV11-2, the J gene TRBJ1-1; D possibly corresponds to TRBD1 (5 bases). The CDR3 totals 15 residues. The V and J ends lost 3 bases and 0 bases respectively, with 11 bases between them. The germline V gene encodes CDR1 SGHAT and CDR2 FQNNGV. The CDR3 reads CASSFPWGVNTEAFF. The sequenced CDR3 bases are TGTGCCAGCAGCTTCCCGTGGGGGGTGAACACTGAA.

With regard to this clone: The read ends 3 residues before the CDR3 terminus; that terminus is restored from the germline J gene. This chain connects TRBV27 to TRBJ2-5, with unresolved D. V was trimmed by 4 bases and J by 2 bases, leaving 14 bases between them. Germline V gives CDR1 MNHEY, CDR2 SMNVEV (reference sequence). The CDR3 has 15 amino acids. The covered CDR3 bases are TGTGCCAGCAGTTCTCTCGGCGCGGATCAAGAGACC. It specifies CASSSLGADQET. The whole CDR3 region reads CASSSLGADQETQYF.

CDR3 loop: CASSLSGANVLFF. The covered CDR3 bases are TGTGCCAGCAGCTTAAGTGGGGCCAACGTG. This chain joins TRBV7-6 and TRBJ2-2; tentative D call: TRBD1 (5 bases). With the read ending 3 residues before the CDR3 end, the germline J gene is used to fill in that end. Germline-derived CDR1 and CDR2 are SGHVS and FNYEAQ. The CDR3 extends over 13 amino acids.

The CDR3 bases that were read are TGCGCCAGCAGTGACGAAGTAGCGGGAGAGCTTGAG. This translates into CASSDEVAGELE. The entire CDR3 reads CASSDEVAGELEQFF. The chain uses TRBV10-1 and TRBJ2-1, with 9 bases aligning to TRBD2. The read falls 3 residues short of the CDR3 end, and the missing part is taken from the germline J gene. V was pared by 3 bases and J by 9 bases, with 9 bases of the junction left unmatched. Germline-derived CDR1 and CDR2 are WNHNN and SYGVQD (reference sequence). There are 15 residues in the CDR3.

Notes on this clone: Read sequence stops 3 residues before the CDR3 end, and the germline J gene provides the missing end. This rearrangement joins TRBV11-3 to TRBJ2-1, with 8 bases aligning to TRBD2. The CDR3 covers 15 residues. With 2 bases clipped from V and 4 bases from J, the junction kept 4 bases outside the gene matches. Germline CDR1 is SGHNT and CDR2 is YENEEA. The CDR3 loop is CASSLRQREYNEQFF. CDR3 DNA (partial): TGTGCCAGCAGCTTAAGGCAGCGGGAGTACAATGAG.

CDR3 in amino acids: CASSLRDRNTEAFF. CDR3 bases read: TGTGCCAGTAGTCTCCGGGACAGGAACACTGAA. The chain has TRBV19 and TRBJ1-1, with 7 bases that match TRBD1. The read stops 3 residues short of the end of the CDR3; the missing end is completed from the germline J gene. CDR3 length: 14 amino acids. Trimming removed 5 bases from V and 1 base from J; junction bases left unmatched: 4. Germline V CDR1 and CDR2: LNHDA, SQIVND (reference sequence).